This T cell receptor beta chain was identified during a study of T cells in Graves' hyperthyroidism and ophthalmopathy. This clonotype came up many times. Its specificity is not known. Regarding the study as a whole: A 13 V-J model separated ophthalmopathy from stable hyperthyroidism.

Amplification targeted TCR beta CDR3 regions from RNA transcripts. With the HTBI primer set, the TCR CDR3 went through a first round of RT-PCR. TCRdb re-called the multiplex PCR reads through MiXCR, storing one row per CDR3 protein. The sample carries approximately 620,000 distinct CDR3 sequences, around 15% recorded once. CDR1 SGHVS and CDR2 FQNEAQ come from the germline V gene. The CDR3 is 16 amino acids. The V and J ends lost 3 bases and 1 base respectively, with 15 bases between them. Specimen: blood. This receptor was identified in a woman in her forties with Graves' ophthalmopathy. The chain employs TRBV7-8 and TRBJ2-5; perhaps TRBD2 as D (6 bases). CDR3 residues: CASSLAYRELQETQYF. As DNA, the CDR3 is TGTGCCAGCAGCTTGGCGTATCGGGAGCTCCAAGAGACCCAGTACTTC.